This T cell receptor (beta chain) was documented in a study of tumor and adjacent non-tumor tissue in lung cancer. Study overall: Samples averaged around 4 million productive TCRbeta reads each.

This CDR3 has 17 residues. Germline CDR1 LGHNA, CDR2 YNFKEQ. As concerns this clonotype: A single base separates this from a much larger clone, so it may be a read error.

A modified ARM-PCR protocol with three rounds of nested PCR amplified TCRbeta. TCRdb re-derived calls from the multiplex PCR reads in MiXCR, one entry per CDR3 protein. This table holds under 95,000 distinct CDR3 sequences, approximately 80% found once. No cell sorting was done before RNA was extracted from the tissue. The normal lung tissue was taken more than 3 cm from the tumor edge. Chemotherapy-naive patients with new lung cancer underwent thoracic surgery in China, August–late 2014. The specimen was distant non-tumor lung tissue. V usage is TRBV4-2 and J usage is TRBJ2-7, with TRBD2 matching 9 bases. This clonotype originated in a man between 60 and 75 years old with non-small cell lung cancer. In DNA form, the CDR3 reads TGTGCCAGCAGCCAAGGAAGCGGGGGGTCCCGGGCCAACGATCAGTACTTC. Protein: CASSQGSGGSRANDQYF.